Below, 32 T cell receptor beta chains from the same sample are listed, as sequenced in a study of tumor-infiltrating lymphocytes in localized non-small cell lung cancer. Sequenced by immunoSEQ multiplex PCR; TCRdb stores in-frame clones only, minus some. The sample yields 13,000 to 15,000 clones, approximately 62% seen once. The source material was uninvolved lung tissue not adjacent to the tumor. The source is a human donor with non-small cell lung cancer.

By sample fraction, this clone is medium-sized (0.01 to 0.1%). In DNA form, the CDR3 reads TGCGCCAGCAGCTCGGGGAGCTCTGGAAACACCATATATTTT. Encoded protein: CASSSGSSGNTIYF. This rearrangement joins TRBV5-1 to TRBJ1-3; the D is unclear. V lost 3 bases to trimming and J lost 0 bases, with 7 bases between them. Germline CDR1 reads SGHRS; CDR2 reads YFSETQ. CDR3 length: 14 residues.

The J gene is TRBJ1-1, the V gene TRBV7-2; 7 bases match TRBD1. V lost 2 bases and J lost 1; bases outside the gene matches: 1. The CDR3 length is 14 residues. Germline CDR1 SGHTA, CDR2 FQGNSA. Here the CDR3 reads CASSLHRGNTEAFF. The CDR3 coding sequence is TGTGCCAGCAGCTTACACAGGGGGAACACTGAAGCTTTCTTT.

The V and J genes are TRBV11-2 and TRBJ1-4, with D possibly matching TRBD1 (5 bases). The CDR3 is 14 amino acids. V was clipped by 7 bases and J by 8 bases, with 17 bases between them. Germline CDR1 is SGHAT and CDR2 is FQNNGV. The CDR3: CASTSGTETEKLFF. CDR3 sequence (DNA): TGTGCCAGCACGAGTGGGACGGAGACCGAAAAACTGTTTTTT.

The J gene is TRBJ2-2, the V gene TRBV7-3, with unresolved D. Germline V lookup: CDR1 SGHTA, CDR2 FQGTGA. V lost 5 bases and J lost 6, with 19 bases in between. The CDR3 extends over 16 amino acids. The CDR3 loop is CASSPGHLPGPGELFF. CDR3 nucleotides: TGTGCCAGCAGCCCAGGCCACCTCCCGGGCCCCGGGGAGCTGTTTTTT. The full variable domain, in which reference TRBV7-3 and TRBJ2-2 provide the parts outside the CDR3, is GAGVSQTPSNKVTEKGKYVELRCDPISGHTALYWYRQSLGQGPEFLIYFQGTGAADDSGLPNDRFFAVRPEGSVSTLKIQRTERGDSAVYLCASSPGHLPGPGELFFGEGSRLTVL.

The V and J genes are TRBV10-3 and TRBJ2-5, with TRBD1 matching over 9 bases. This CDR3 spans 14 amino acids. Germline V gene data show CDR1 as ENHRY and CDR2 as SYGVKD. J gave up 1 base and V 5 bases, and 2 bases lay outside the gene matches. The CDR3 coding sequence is TGTGCCATCAGTCGACAGGGGGGCCAAGAGACCCAGTACTTC. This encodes CAISRQGGQETQYF.

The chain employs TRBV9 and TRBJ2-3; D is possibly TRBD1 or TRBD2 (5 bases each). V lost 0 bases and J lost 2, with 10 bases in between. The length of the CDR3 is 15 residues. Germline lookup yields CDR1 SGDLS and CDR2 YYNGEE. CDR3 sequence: CASSVGGVNTDTQYF. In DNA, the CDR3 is TGTGCCAGCAGCGTAGGAGGGGTGAACACAGATACGCAGTATTTT.

CDR3 sequence (DNA): TGTGCCAGCAGCCCTTGGACAGAATTGAACACTGAAGCTTTCTTT. Its translation is CASSPWTELNTEAFF. The chain couples TRBV4-2 to TRBJ1-1, with D perhaps TRBD1 (6 bases). The germline V gene has CDR1 LGHNA and CDR2 YNFKEQ. The V and J ends lost 4 bases and 0 bases respectively, with 12 bases between them. CDR3 size: 15 residues.

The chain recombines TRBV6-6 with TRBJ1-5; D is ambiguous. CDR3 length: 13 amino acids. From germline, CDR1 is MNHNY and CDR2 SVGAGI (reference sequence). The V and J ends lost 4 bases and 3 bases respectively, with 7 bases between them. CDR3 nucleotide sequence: TGTGCCAGCAGTTTCCGGGCCAATCAGCCCCAGCATTTT. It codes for CASSFRANQPQHF.

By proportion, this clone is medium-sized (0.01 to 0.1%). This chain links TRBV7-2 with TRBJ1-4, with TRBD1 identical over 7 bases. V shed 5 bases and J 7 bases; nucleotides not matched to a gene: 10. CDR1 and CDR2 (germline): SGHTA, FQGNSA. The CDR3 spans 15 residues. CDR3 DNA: TGTGCCAGCAGCCTGCGGGGACAGCGCTTTGAAAAACTGTTTTTT. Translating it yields CASSLRGQRFEKLFF.

The CDR3 spells CASSRAWDFTDTQYF. The CDR3, as DNA: TGCGCCAGCAGCCGAGCCTGGGACTTCACAGATACGCAGTATTTT. This chain connects TRBV4-3 to TRBJ2-3; D is possibly TRBD2 (6 bases). Per germline, CDR1 LGHNA and CDR2 YSLEER. The CDR3 is 15 residues long. Trimming stripped 4 bases from V and 2 bases from J, with 13 bases between.

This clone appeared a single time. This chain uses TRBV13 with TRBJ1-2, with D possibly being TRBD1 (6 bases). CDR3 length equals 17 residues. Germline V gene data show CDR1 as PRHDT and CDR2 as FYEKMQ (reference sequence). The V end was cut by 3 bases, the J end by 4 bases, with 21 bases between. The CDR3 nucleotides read TGTGCCAGCAGCTTCGGGACAATACAGGGTCAAGGCTATGGCTACACCTTC. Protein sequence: CASSFGTIQGQGYGYTF.

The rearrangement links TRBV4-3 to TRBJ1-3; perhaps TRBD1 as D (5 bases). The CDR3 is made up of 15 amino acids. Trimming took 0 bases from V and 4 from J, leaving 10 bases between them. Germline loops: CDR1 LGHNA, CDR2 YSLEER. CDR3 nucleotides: TGCGCCAGCAGCCAAGATTGGGGGGAAGGAAACACCATATATTTT. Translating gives CASSQDWGEGNTIYF.

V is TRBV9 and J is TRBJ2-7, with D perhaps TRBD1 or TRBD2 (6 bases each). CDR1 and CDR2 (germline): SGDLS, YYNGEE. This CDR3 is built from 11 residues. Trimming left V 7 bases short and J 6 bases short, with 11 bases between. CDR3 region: CASEGGGEQYF. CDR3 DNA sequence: TGTGCCAGCGAAGGGGGAGGCGAGCAGTACTTC.

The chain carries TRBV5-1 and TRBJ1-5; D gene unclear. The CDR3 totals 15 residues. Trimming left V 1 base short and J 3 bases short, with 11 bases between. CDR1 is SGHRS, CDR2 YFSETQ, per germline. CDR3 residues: CASSLFGLDNQPQHF. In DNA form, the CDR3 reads TGCGCCAGCAGCTTGTTTGGCCTAGACAATCAGCCCCAGCATTTT.

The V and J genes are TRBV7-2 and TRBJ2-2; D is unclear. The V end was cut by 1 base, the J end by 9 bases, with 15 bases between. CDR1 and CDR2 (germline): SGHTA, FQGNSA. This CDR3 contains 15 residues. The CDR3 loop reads CASSLEALRGRELFF. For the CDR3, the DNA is TGTGCCAGCAGCTTAGAGGCTCTACGTGGGAGGGAGCTGTTTTTT.

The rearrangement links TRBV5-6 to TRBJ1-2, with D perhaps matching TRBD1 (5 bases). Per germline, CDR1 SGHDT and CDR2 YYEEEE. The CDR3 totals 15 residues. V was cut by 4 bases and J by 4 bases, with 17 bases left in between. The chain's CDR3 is CASSLPGIGGYGYTF. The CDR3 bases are TGTGCCAGCAGCCTTCCGGGGATCGGGGGCTATGGCTACACCTTC. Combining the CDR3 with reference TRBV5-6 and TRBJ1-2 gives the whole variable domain DAGVTQSPTHLIKTRGQQVTLRCSPKSGHDTVSWYQQALGQGPQFIFQYYEEEERQRGNFPDRFSGHQFPNYSSELNVNALLLGDSALYLCASSLPGIGGYGYTFGSGTRLTVV.

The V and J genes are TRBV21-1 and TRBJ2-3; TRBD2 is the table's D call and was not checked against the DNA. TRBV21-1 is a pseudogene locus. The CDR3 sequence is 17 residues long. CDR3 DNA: TGTGCCAGCAGCAAAGACGAGCGGGAGAGCAGCACAGATACGCAGTATTTT. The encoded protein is CASSKDERESSTDTQYF.

CDR3 sequence: CSASRRETQYF. For the CDR3, the DNA is TGCAGTGCTAGTCGTAGAGAGACCCAGTACTTC. The chain joins TRBV20-1 to TRBJ2-5; D remains unclear. Germline V gene lookup returns CDR1 DFQATT and CDR2 SNEGSKA (reference sequence). V gave up 3 bases and J gave up 4 bases, with 6 bases separating them. The CDR3 sequence is 11 residues long.

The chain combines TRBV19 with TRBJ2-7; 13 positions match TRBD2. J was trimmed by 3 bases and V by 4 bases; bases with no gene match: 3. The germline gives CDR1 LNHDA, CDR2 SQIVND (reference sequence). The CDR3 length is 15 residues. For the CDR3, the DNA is TGTGCCAGTAGTAAGGGACTAGCGGGGATCTACGAGCAGTACGTC. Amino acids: CASSKGLAGIYEQYV.

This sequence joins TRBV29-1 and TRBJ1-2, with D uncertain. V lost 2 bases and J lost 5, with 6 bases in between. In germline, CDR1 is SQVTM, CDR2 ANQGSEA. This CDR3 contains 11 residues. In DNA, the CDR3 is TGCAGCGTTGAACGTCAGTATGGCTACACCTTC. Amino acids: CSVERQYGYTF.

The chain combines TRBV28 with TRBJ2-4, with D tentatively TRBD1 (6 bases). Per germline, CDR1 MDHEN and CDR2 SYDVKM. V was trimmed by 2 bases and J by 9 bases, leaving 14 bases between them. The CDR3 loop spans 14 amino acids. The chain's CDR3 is CASSLPGARSIQYF. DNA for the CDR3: TGTGCCAGCAGTTTACCAGGGGCGAGGAGCATTCAGTACTTC.

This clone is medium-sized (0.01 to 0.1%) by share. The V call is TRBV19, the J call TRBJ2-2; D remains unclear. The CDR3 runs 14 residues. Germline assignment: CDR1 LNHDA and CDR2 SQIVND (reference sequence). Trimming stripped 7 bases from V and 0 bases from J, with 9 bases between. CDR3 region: CASNYLANTGELFF. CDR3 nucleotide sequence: TGTGCCAGTAACTACCTGGCGAACACCGGGGAGCTGTTTTTT.

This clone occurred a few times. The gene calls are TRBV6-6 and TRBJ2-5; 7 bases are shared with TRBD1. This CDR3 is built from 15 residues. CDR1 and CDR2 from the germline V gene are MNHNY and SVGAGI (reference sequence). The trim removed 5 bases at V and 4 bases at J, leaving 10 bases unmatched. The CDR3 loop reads CASSPTGDGGETQYF. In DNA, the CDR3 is TGTGCCAGCAGTCCCACAGGGGATGGTGGAGAGACCCAGTACTTC.

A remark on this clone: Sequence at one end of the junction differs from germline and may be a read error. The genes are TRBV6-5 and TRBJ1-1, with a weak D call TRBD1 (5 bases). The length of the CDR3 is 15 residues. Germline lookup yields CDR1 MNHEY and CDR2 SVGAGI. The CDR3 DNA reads TGTGCCAGCAGATACTTTGCCTCGACAGTCACTGAAGCTTTCTTT. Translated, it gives CASRYFASTVTEAFF.

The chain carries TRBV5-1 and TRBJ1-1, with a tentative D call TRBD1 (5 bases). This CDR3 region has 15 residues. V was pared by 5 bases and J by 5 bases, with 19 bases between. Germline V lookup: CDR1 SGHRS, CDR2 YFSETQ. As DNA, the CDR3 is TGCGCCAGCAGGGACACAGTAGATGGGGTTACTGAAGCTTTCTTT. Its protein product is CASRDTVDGVTEAFF.

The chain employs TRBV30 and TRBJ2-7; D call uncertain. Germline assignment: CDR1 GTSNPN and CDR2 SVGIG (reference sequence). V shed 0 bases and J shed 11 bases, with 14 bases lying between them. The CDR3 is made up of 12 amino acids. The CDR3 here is CAWSVSSLSEYF. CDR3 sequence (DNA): TGTGCCTGGAGTGTAAGCTCCCTCTCCGAGTACTTC.

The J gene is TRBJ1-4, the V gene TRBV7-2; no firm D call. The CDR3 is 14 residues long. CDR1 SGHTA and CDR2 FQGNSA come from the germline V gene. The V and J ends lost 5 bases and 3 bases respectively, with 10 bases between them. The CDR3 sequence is CASSPMGANEKLFF. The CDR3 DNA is TGTGCCAGCAGCCCGATGGGTGCTAATGAAAAACTGTTTTTT.

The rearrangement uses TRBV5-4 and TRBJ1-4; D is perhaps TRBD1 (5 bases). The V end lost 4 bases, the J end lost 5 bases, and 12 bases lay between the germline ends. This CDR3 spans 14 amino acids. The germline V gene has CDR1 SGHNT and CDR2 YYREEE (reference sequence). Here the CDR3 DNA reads TGTGCCAGCAGCCGGGAGGGGTGGAATGAAAAACTGTTTTTT. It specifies CASSREGWNEKLFF.

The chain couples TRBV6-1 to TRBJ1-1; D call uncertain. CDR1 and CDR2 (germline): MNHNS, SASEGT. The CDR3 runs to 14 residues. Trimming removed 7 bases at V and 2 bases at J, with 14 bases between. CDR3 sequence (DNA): TGTGCCAGCACTGTTGGACCTTCTAACACTGAAGCTTTCTTT. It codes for CASTVGPSNTEAFF.

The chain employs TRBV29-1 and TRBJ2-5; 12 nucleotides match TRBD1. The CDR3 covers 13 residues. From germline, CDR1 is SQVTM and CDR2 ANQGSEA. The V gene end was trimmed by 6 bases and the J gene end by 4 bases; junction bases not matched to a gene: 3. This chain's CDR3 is CSVGQGARETQYF. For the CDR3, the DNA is TGCAGCGTGGGACAGGGGGCGCGAGAGACCCAGTACTTC.

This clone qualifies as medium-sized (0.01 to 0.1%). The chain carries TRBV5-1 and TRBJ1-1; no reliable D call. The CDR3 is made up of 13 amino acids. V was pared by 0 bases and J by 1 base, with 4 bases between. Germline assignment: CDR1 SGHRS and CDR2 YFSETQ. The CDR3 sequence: CASSLETNTEAFF. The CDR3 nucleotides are TGCGCCAGCAGCTTGGAAACGAACACTGAAGCTTTCTTT.

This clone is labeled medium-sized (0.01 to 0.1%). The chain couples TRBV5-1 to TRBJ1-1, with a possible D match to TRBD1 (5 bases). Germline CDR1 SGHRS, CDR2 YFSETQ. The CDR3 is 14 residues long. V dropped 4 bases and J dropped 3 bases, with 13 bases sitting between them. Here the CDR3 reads CASSPWGTDTEAFF. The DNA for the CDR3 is TGCGCCAGCAGCCCGTGGGGGACGGACACTGAAGCTTTCTTT.